Listed here are 22 T cell receptor beta chains from one sample, sequenced in a study of blood T cell repertoires in COVID-19. Profiled with immunoSEQ multiplex PCR; TCRdb holds only in-frame clones, not every one. The repertoire has 120,000 or so clones, around four fifths of them found once; the top ten carry roughly 5.5%. Sequenced material: peripheral blood. The origin of the receptors is a man between 60 and 75 years old with acute or convalescent COVID-19.

This chain connects TRBV18 to TRBJ1-1, with a weak D call TRBD1 (5 bases). The germline V gene has CDR1 KGHSH and CDR2 LQKENI. The CDR3 extends over 16 amino acids. V gave up 2 bases and J gave up 2 bases, with 15 bases separating them. The CDR3 region is CASSPSSQGGNTEAFF. The CDR3 bases are TGTGCCAGCTCACCATCCTCTCAGGGAGGTAACACTGAAGCTTTCTTT.

The chain has TRBV19 and TRBJ1-1; 9 nucleotides line up with TRBD1. The CDR3 is made up of 14 amino acids. The trim removed 7 bases at V and 5 bases at J, leaving 8 bases unmatched. CDR1 and CDR2 from the germline V gene are LNHDA and SQIVND (reference sequence). The CDR3 loop reads CASKGWDRATEAFF. DNA for the CDR3: TGTGCCAGTAAGGGTTGGGACAGGGCAACTGAAGCTTTCTTT. The full variable domain, in which reference TRBV19 and TRBJ1-1 provide the parts outside the CDR3, is DGGITQSPKYLFRKEGQNVTLSCEQNLNHDAMYWYRQDPGQGLRLIYYSQIVNDFQKGDIAEGYSVSREKKESFPLTVTSAQKNPTAFYLCASKGWDRATEAFFGQGTRLTVV.

This clone showed up just a few times. This chain joins TRBV11-2 and TRBJ1-1; 8 nucleotides agree with TRBD1. V trimming: 6 bases; J trimming: 3 bases; junction bases outside the gene matches: 6. Germline CDR1 reads SGHAT; CDR2 reads FQNNGV. This CDR3 comprises 14 residues. In DNA form, the CDR3 reads TGTGCCAGCAGATACCAGGGGGCGTACACTGAAGCTTTCTTT. Protein sequence: CASRYQGAYTEAFF.

The chain joins TRBV2 to TRBJ2-5; 12 bases are a match to TRBD1. This CDR3 has 16 amino acids. The V gene end was trimmed by 2 bases and the J gene end by 5 bases; junction bases not matched to a gene: 6. Germline V gives CDR1 SNHLY, CDR2 FYNNEI. This CDR3 is CASSERDRGRWETQYF. DNA for the CDR3: TGTGCCAGCAGTGAAAGGGACAGGGGGCGCTGGGAGACCCAGTACTTC. Full variable domain (remainder filled in from reference TRBV2 and TRBJ2-5): EPEVTQTPSHQVTQMGQEVILRCVPISNHLYFYWYRQILGQKVEFLVSFYNNEISEKSEIFDDQFSVERPDGSNFTLKIRSTKLEDSAMYFCASSERDRGRWETQYFGPGTRLLVL.

The rearrangement links TRBV7-3 to TRBJ2-3; D is undetermined. The CDR3 covers 12 residues. Between the trimmed V and J ends, which lost 3 bases and 6 bases, there was a span of 7 bases. Germline V lookup: CDR1 SGHTA, CDR2 FQGTGA. The CDR3 sequence: CASSFGRDTQYF. The CDR3, as DNA: TGTGCCAGCAGCTTTGGCCGTGATACGCAGTATTTT.

This chain links TRBV29-1 with TRBJ1-3; D call uncertain. Trimming shortened V by 3 bases and J by 5 bases, and 5 bases separated the two germline ends. Germline V gene lookup returns CDR1 SQVTM and CDR2 ANQGSEA. CDR3 length: 11 amino acids. The CDR3 region is CSVEERNTIYF. CDR3 coding DNA: TGCAGCGTTGAGGAGAGAAACACCATATATTTT.

This clone has a single count. This chain links TRBV11-2 with TRBJ1-1; 10 bases map to TRBD1. The V segment lost 2 bases and the J segment 11 bases; nucleotides outside the gene matches: 8. The CDR3 spans 14 residues. Germline lookup yields CDR1 SGHAT and CDR2 FQNNGV. Here the CDR3 reads CASSLPRQGAGAFF. The CDR3, as DNA: TGTGCCAGCAGCTTACCTAGACAGGGGGCAGGTGCTTTCTTT. The variable domain in full, with the rest retrieved from reference TRBV11-2 and TRBJ1-1, is EAGVAQSPRYKIIEKRQSVAFWCNPISGHATLYWYQQILGQGPKLLIQFQNNGVVDDSQLPKDRFSAERLKGVDSTLKIQPAKLEDSAVYLCASSLPRQGAGAFFGQGTRLTVV.

This sequence joins TRBV27 and TRBJ2-2; 8 positions match TRBD1. Germline V gene lookup returns CDR1 MNHEY and CDR2 SMNVEV (reference sequence). The CDR3 sequence is 16 residues long. Trimming cost V 5 bases and J 5 bases; bases outside gene matches: 10. CDR3 residues: CASSTIQGAQTGELFF. For the CDR3, the DNA is TGTGCCAGCAGTACCATTCAGGGGGCGCAAACCGGGGAGCTGTTTTTT.

This clone was seen only a few times. CDR3 residues: CASSNLHGNQPQHF. The CDR3 coding sequence is TGTGCCAGTAGTAATTTACACGGGAATCAGCCCCAGCATTTT. This chain links TRBV19 with TRBJ1-5; D remains unclear. Germline CDR1 LNHDA, CDR2 SQIVND (reference sequence). The germline V and J ends were trimmed by 4 bases and 4 bases, with 11 bases remaining between them. The CDR3 loop spans 14 amino acids.

CDR3 region: CASSWLTSGSTDTQYF. CDR3 in DNA: TGCGCCAGCAGCTGGCTGACTAGCGGGAGCACAGATACGCAGTATTTT. The rearrangement joins TRBV5-1 to TRBJ2-3; 10 nucleotides agree with TRBD2. Trimming removed 3 bases from V and 0 bases from J; junction bases left unmatched: 4. This CDR3 comprises 16 residues. Germline V gene lookup returns CDR1 SGHRS and CDR2 YFSETQ.

The chain combines TRBV9 with TRBJ2-3; possible D gene TRBD2, 6 bases. The V gene's germline CDR1 is SGDLS and CDR2 YYNGEE. The CDR3 covers 12 residues. The V and J ends lost 2 bases and 10 bases respectively, with 11 bases between them. DNA for the CDR3: TGTGCCAGCAGCGTCCCTGGGACTCCGCAGTATTTT. Translating gives CASSVPGTPQYF.

This sequence joins TRBV6-2 or TRBV6-3 and TRBJ2-2; 7 nucleotides line up with TRBD2. J gave up 6 bases and V 1 base, and 14 bases lay outside the gene matches. CDR1 and CDR2 from the germline V gene are MNHEY and SVGEGT. The CDR3 is made up of 18 amino acids. This CDR3 reads CASSYLSGLVSYPGELFF. The CDR3 DNA sequence: TGTGCCAGCAGTTACTTATCTGGACTAGTATCTTATCCCGGGGAGCTGTTTTTT.

This chain connects TRBV6-7 to TRBJ1-1; D uncertain. TRBV6-7 is designated an ORF whose function remains uncertain. There are 15 residues in the CDR3. V was shortened by 0 bases and J by 6 bases, with 14 bases between the two germline ends. The CDR3 sequence: CASSYSGLNLAEAFF. CDR3 DNA: TGTGCCAGCAGTTACTCGGGCCTTAATTTAGCTGAAGCTTTCTTT.

This chain joins TRBV10-2 and TRBJ1-6, with TRBD1 identical over 9 bases. From germline, CDR1 is WSHSY and CDR2 SAAADI. The V segment lost 6 bases and the J segment 6 bases; nucleotides outside the gene matches: 3. This CDR3 is built from 14 residues. The CDR3 reads CASRQTGGNSPLHF. For the CDR3, the DNA is TGCGCCAGCAGACAGACAGGGGGTAATTCACCCCTCCACTTT.

V is TRBV5-4 and J is TRBJ2-3; 9 nucleotides line up with TRBD2. Germline V gives CDR1 SGHNT, CDR2 YYREEE (reference sequence). V trimming: 0 bases; J trimming: 6 bases; junction bases outside the gene matches: 11. The CDR3 is 17 amino acids. The CDR3 spells CASSLAPRLAGRDTQYF. DNA of the CDR3: TGTGCCAGCAGCTTGGCCCCCCGGCTAGCGGGAAGGGATACGCAGTATTTT.

This clone has a handful of counts. The chain is built from TRBV29-1 and TRBJ1-2; no clear D gene. V lost 6 bases and J 4 bases, leaving 15 bases between the germline ends. The CDR3 has 13 residues. Looked up from germline, CDR1 is SQVTM and CDR2 is ANQGSEA. The CDR3 DNA sequence: TGCAGCGTGGGAGGGATGGGAAGCTATGGCTACACCTTC. Protein sequence: CSVGGMGSYGYTF.

This chain uses TRBV7-9 with TRBJ2-7; 8 bases line up with TRBD1. Germline CDR1 and CDR2: SEHNR and FQNEAQ (reference sequence). The CDR3 is made up of 15 amino acids. V was clipped by 0 bases and J by 4 bases; unmatched bases: 5. The CDR3 region is CASSLADRGRYEQYF. As DNA, the CDR3 is TGTGCCAGCAGCTTAGCCGACAGGGGACGGTACGAGCAGTACTTC. The full variable domain, with the rest looked up from reference TRBV7-9 and TRBJ2-7, is DTGVSQNPRHKITKRGQNVTFRCDPISEHNRLYWYRQTLGQGPEFLTYFQNEAQLEKSRLLSDRFSAERPKGSFSTLEIQRTEQGDSAMYLCASSLADRGRYEQYFGPGTRLTVT.

This chain joins TRBV19 and TRBJ2-7; D is perhaps TRBD1 (6 bases). CDR1 is LNHDA, CDR2 SQIVND, per germline (reference sequence). Trimming removed 4 bases at V and 2 bases at J, with 18 bases between. This CDR3 is 16 amino acids long. CDR3 region: CASSTRSGGSTYEQYF. In DNA form, the CDR3 reads TGTGCCAGTAGTACCCGGTCTGGGGGCTCGACCTACGAGCAGTACTTC.

The V and J genes are TRBV10-1 and TRBJ2-3; 7 bases match TRBD1. After removal of 5 bases from V and 4 bases from J, the junction contained 9 bases not matched to a gene. Germline V gives CDR1 WNHNN, CDR2 SYGVQD (reference sequence). The CDR3 is made up of 15 amino acids. The CDR3 sequence: CASSQTGLKADTQYF. The CDR3 DNA reads TGCGCCAGCAGTCAGACAGGGTTGAAAGCAGATACGCAGTATTTT.

V and J are TRBV25-1 and TRBJ2-1; 8 nucleotides match TRBD2. The CDR3 has 16 residues. Germline V gene lookup returns CDR1 MGHDK and CDR2 SYGVNS. J was trimmed by 7 bases and V by 1 base; bases with no gene match: 9. Written as DNA, the CDR3 is TGTGCCAGCAGTGAATCGGACGGGGGGGCCAGAAATGAGCAGTTCTTC. This gives the protein CASSESDGGARNEQFF.

The gene calls are TRBV24-1 and TRBJ1-4; D possibly corresponds to TRBD1 (5 bases). Germline V gene data show CDR1 as KGHDR and CDR2 as SFDVKD. Trimming shortened V by 5 bases and J by 6 bases, and 15 bases separated the two germline ends. The CDR3 runs to 15 residues. CDR3 sequence (DNA): TGTGCCACCAGTGTGCTGCAGGGAGGGGATGAAAAACTGTTTTTT. This encodes CATSVLQGGDEKLFF.

The V gene is TRBV9, the J gene TRBJ1-2; perhaps TRBD1 as D (5 bases). CDR3 size: 16 residues. V was clipped by 3 bases and J by 0 bases, with 15 bases between them. Germline CDR1 reads SGDLS; CDR2 reads YYNGEE. The CDR3 sequence is CASSARGGRTNYGYTF. The CDR3 DNA is TGTGCCAGCAGCGCCCGGGGCGGGAGAACTAACTATGGCTACACCTTC.